Included here is one T cell receptor (beta chain) sequence, with context. Its cognate antigen is unknown. PCR was performed using 60 Vbeta and 13 Jbeta primers. TCRdb's table, derived via immunoSEQ multiplex PCR, lists solely in-frame clones and lacks some. The sample has fewer than 150,000 clones; over 70% are singletons. The sample belongs to a study of cytomegalovirus exposure and HLA in healthy donors. Whole-study results and caveats: Available immune exposure information covered CMV serostatus only. Apparent HLA restriction characterized most CMV-associated TCR beta chains in a later analysis.

The TCR comes from a man aged 40-49 years in good health and CMV-seropositive. The sample consisted of PBMCs.

The CDR3 region is CASSRDSIPTNEKLFF. CDR3 DNA: TGTGCCAGTTCCCGGGACAGTATTCCAACTAATGAAAAACTGTTTTTT. The chain carries TRBV27 and TRBJ1-4; 7 bases map to TRBD1. The CDR3 is 16 amino acids. V gave up 9 bases and J gave up 0 bases; unmatched junction bases: 10. Germline CDR1 and CDR2: MNHEY and SMNVEV (reference sequence).